Reported below is one TCR beta chain. Its target antigen remains unknown. No much larger clone is present one base from it, and per-base qualities are unavailable. Taken from the germline V gene (reference sequence), the CDR1 and CDR2 loops are MNHNY and SVGAGI. The CDR3 goes from the cysteine to the phenylalanine over 14 residues. Of all the DNA, just the CDR3 is kept, 42 bases in frame from base 1. The V and J ends are trimmed by 2 bases and 3 bases, leaving 8 bases between them. The cohort comprised more than 550 healthy bone marrow donors. Cohort members were all nominally healthy when sampled, although unrecorded immune exposures were likely present. The donor tested CMV seropositive and was one of the 289 seropositive cohort members. A peripheral blood sample was provided by each donor, and peripheral blood mononuclear cells were used for TCR beta sequencing. The Qiagen DNeasy Blood Extraction Kit was used to extract genomic DNA from the blood cell samples.

The method was the immunoSEQ multiplex PCR assay. For the multiplex PCR, a mixture combining 60 forward primers for TCR Vbeta segments and 13 reverse primers for TCR Jbeta segments was used. The CDR3 region of rearranged TCR beta genes was amplified from genomic DNA with a multiplex PCR assay. The amplified TCR beta libraries were sequenced on the Illumina HiSeq System as 87-base-pair reads. Concerning the study's data processing: Across the 670 or so repertoires, a later analysis counted approximately 83 million unique TCR beta chains, 9 million to 14 million of which were shared by at least two donors. Raw reads were error-corrected and collapsed into unique sequences by a nearest-neighbor algorithm in which closely related sequences were merged to remove PCR and sequencing errors. Alignment of CDR3 sequences to IMGT reference sequences was used to assign V, D and J gene segments. For a sequence to be retained, a match of at least six nucleotides was required to both a V gene segment and a J gene segment. Rearrangements were classified as productive when the CDR3 lacked stop codons and remained in frame with V and J, and all other rearrangements were classified as non-productive. Following IMGT convention, CDR3 was defined as the stretch from the second conserved V-encoded cysteine up to the conserved J-encoded phenylalanine. The earlier analysis of about 500 of the donors excluded sequences that lacked an unambiguous match to a single V gene segment. An earlier analysis of several hundred of the donors called V segments functional above 56.7% productive rearrangements and segregating when the between-donor standard deviation exceeded 5%. A statistical classification framework was built to diagnose cytomegalovirus status from the catalog of TCR beta chain sequences. V and J gene assignment, in a later analysis, came from comparing TCR nucleotide sequences with IMGT/GENE-DB human TR gene sequences. A later analysis assigned CDR3 sequences and most-parsimonious VDJ recombination scenarios with the TCRdist pipeline. A later analysis defined each TCR beta chain by its CDR3 amino acid sequence plus V-gene family, and excluded reads lacking a unique V-gene family. A later analysis removed 600 or so highly shared, low-generation-probability nucleotide sequences to deal with suspected cross-contamination and a sequencing artifact. In a later analysis, a clonal expansion index was calculated for each public chain from normalized within-repertoire ranks of inferred template counts. In a later analysis, generation probabilities were computed using a VDJ recombination model fitted to out-of-frame rearrangements, and the results were checked against IGoR. Hypergeometric tests were used in a later analysis to score TCR-TCR, TCR-HLA and TCR-CMV co-occurrence, with a repertoire-size bias correction applied to the TCR pairs. In a later analysis, false discovery rates were estimated by permuting HLA or CMV assignments 20 times. A later analysis grouped co-occurring TCRs with DBSCAN, adding TCRdist sequence similarity when clustering within HLA-allele-positive subsets. Repertoires with fewer than 30,000 or more than 120,000 public chains, plus five repertoires with anomalous nucleotide sharing, were excluded from co-occurrence clustering. TCRdb holds this immuneACCESS table with in-frame rearrangements only. Some clones are missing; in checked studies, unresolved V genes explain under half, and the rest has no known cause. Clone size and the V and J calls come from that table; the DNA yielded D and trimming. Across this sample there are approximately 56,000 clones, with about 70% seen only once. The ten largest make up 22% of the sample.

The sample is drawn from a study of cytomegalovirus exposure and HLA in healthy donors (dated by TCRdb to 2016 to 2017). Background for the entire study: An earlier analysis of under 600 of the donors reported roughly 270 Gb of sequence data and some 120 million unique TCR beta sequences from 150 million to 200 million T cells. About 300 gigabases of sequencing data and approximately 85 million unique TCR sequences were included in an early release covering about 600 HLA-typed donors. The genetic ancestry cluster associated with self-reported Caucasian donors included around 76% of the 350 to 500 genotyped donors. The study was designed to test whether signatures of past pathogen exposure could be identified by cataloging public T cell receptors. The study used immunosequencing to profile the T cell repertoires of 666 subjects and linked those repertoires to cytomegalovirus serostatus. A separate validation cohort of more than 100 different subjects was used in addition to the roughly 640-subject first cohort. To predict cytomegalovirus infection status, the study combined high-throughput TCR immunosequencing, statistical association of individual TCRs with disease status, and machine learning. A later analysis re-analyzed previously published TCR beta repertoires from about 730 donors and added high-resolution HLA genotyping to study TCR occurrence patterns. Rather than drawing on any new phenotypic data, the later analysis identified candidate immune exposures from TCR beta sequences and the way those sequences occurred across donors. An earlier analysis of 587 of the donors used high-throughput TCR beta sequencing to judge whether each TCR beta V gene segment behaved as functional or pseudogenic. Alongside the repertoire data, information on donor age, sex, ethnicity and CMV serostatus was compiled. Genome-wide SNP genotypes for about three fifths of the roughly 670 donors were used in a later genetic analysis, which treated that subset as a discovery cohort. Every repertoire in the discovery cohort had been generated on one and the same sequencing platform. Class I and class II HLA loci were covered by the typing at four-digit resolution. Typing coverage differed by locus: A, B, C, DRB1 and DQB1 were typed in roughly 620-640 donors, DQA1 in about 560, DPA1 in 600 to 610, and DPB1 in just under 490. Roughly five DR-DQ haplotypes were handled as single units for association and clustering because linkage in the cohort was strong. On average, roughly 250,000 unique TCR beta nucleotide sequences were sequenced per donor among a few hundred genotyped donors of the cohort, with roughly 18% of those sequences being non-productive. Broader findings and caveats from the paper: Because the 87-base-pair reads could not distinguish some IMGT-functional V segments, including TRBV6-2 and TRBV6-3, those segments were excluded. The study listed approximately 160 TCR beta chains as associated with cytomegalovirus. The presence/absence analyses assumed that sequencing depth was roughly uniform across donors, and that assumption may not be true. Immune exposure information for the cohort was limited to CMV serostatus. Linkage disequilibrium might explain the correlated functional status among segregating V segments, but an unknown experimental factor could not be excluded. When HLA alleles, especially DR and DQ, strongly co-occurred, TCR associations were difficult to assign to individual alleles. In a later analysis, HLA-associated TCR beta chains were found to be more clonally expanded and to have lower generation probabilities than equally common non-associated chains. Across donors, most TCR sequences were observed very rarely, whereas some public TCRs were present in many individuals. Only TCR beta chains were sequenced in this cohort, and the absence of alpha or paired-chain data limited detectable features. Because HLA typing was missing for some donors at each locus, association tests included only the typed subset. A later genetic analysis associated a missense DCLRE1C variant with V-gene and J-gene trimming of TCR beta chains, and an independent cohort replicated the association. In a later analysis, the rate of TCR association differed among HLA loci, with DRB1 alleles having the most associated TCRs and HLA-C alleles having the fewest. Broadly in line with IMGT annotations, most TCR beta V segments showed up in productive rearrangements about 87% or about 30% of the time in an earlier analysis of 450 to 600 of the donors. The sequencing pipeline was judged likely to have produced a cluster of highly shared sequence variants as a technical artifact. A later analysis associated approximately 17,000 TCR beta sequences with specific HLA alleles at a false discovery rate of 0.05. The earlier analysis of approximately 590 of the donors excluded roughly 16 rarely observed V segments, including chromosome 9 orphons, because counts were too low. Cytomegalovirus status was reported to be diagnosed by the classifier with high specificity and sensitivity in both the original and validation cohorts. A later analysis found that most CMV-associated TCR beta chains appeared HLA-restricted, with HLA associations seemingly driven largely by CMV exposure. In a later genetic analysis, fewer N-insertions in productive TCRs were reported among donors in an Asian-associated ancestry cluster than the approximately 670-donor mean. According to a later analysis, parvovirus B19, influenza, CMV and Epstein-Barr virus appeared linked to several top co-occurrence clusters. A further reported finding was that TCR beta sequences accurately predicted the HLA-A and HLA-B alleles for most subjects in the first cohort. The authors suggested that the approach could potentially be generalized to other disease states and immunological phenotypes. Three of the identified cytomegalovirus-associated TCR beta chains were confirmed in vitro to be specific for cytomegalovirus antigens.

The chain joins TRBV6-6 to TRBJ1-3, with no confidently assigned D gene. The sequenced sample consisted of PBMCs. The sequence was obtained from a woman aged 45-60 years in good health and CMV-seropositive. For the CDR3, the sequence is CASSYVGSGNTIYF. The base sequence is TGTGCCAGCAGTTACGTTGGGAGTGGAAACACCATATATTTT.